The 10 T cell receptor beta chains reported below all come from one sample, sequenced in a study of T cell repertoires in cytomegalovirus infection. TCRdb passed the reads through MiXCR, listing each CDR3 protein once. The sample consists of about 700,000 distinct CDR3 sequences, roughly 36% of them appearing once. Their antigens remain unidentified. Sequences were derived from cultured PBMCs, sampled from culture after CMV antigen stimulation. The receptors shown here come from a human donor in good health (CMV status not recorded). Some clones in this sample may be carry-over from other donors' samples.

This clonotype was recorded at least ten times. The J gene is TRBJ2-6, the V gene TRBV7-2; TRBD1 agrees at 7 bases. V was clipped by 3 bases and J by 2 bases; unmatched bases: 4. This CDR3 contains 16 residues. Germline assignment: CDR1 SGHTA and CDR2 FQGNSA. CDR3 sequence: CASSFKGAAGANVLTF. The DNA for the CDR3 is TGTGCCAGCAGCTTTAAGGGGGCGGCTGGGGCCAACGTCCTGACTTTC.

This sequence joins TRBV10-1 and TRBJ1-2; TRBD1 might be the D (6 bases). V shed 0 bases and J shed 8 bases, with 31 bases lying between them. Looked up from germline, CDR1 is WNHNN and CDR2 is SYGVQD (reference sequence). There are 20 residues in the CDR3. CDR3 DNA sequence: TGCGCCAGCAGTGAGTCAGGAGGACAGACTCTGGATAGGATCGGCGTGGGCTACACCTTC. This gives the protein CASSESGGQTLDRIGVGYTF.

This clonotype occurred many times. The gene calls are TRBV11-2 and TRBJ1-2; 9 positions match TRBD1. V lost 4 bases, J lost 6 bases, and 6 bases stayed unmatched. Germline V gene sequence: CDR1 SGHAT, CDR2 FQNNGV. The CDR3 spans 14 residues. CDR3: CASSSPGTGNGYTF. CDR3 nucleotide sequence: TGTGCCAGCAGCTCGCCCGGGACAGGGAATGGCTACACCTTC.

This clonotype has only a few counts. The chain has TRBV6-5 and TRBJ2-3; no firm D call. Germline assignment: CDR1 MNHEY and CDR2 SVGAGI. CDR3 size: 14 residues. Trimming removed 2 bases at V and 4 bases at J, with 10 bases between. CDR3 sequence reads: CASSYRPRADTQYF. CDR3 in DNA: TGTGCCAGCAGTTACCGCCCTAGAGCAGATACGCAGTATTTT.

The chain combines TRBV12-3 or TRBV12-4 with TRBJ2-1; D unclear. V lost 4 bases and J 8 bases, leaving 9 bases between the germline ends. The CDR3 extends over 12 amino acids. Here the CDR3 DNA reads TGTGCCAGCAGTTCCCCGGCGTATGAGCAGTTCTTC. As protein: CASSSPAYEQFF.

This clonotype was picked up one time. The CDR3 sequence: CASTPPRGGKNEQFF. The CDR3, as DNA: TGTGCCAGCACCCCCCCTCGGGGGGGGAAAAATGAGCAGTTCTTC. This chain uses TRBV7-9 with TRBJ2-1, with 8 bases lining up with TRBD2. The CDR3 covers 15 residues. V gave up 7 bases and J gave up 7 bases; unmatched junction bases: 12. Germline V gene lookup returns CDR1 SEHNR and CDR2 FQNEAQ (reference sequence).

The V and J genes are TRBV4-3 and TRBJ1-4; D uncertain. In germline, CDR1 is LGHNA, CDR2 YSLEER. This CDR3 has 16 residues. Trimming shortened V by 1 base and J by 3 bases, and 12 bases separated the two germline ends. The CDR3 nucleotides are TGCGCCAGCAGCCAAGCTGGAGGTCTGGCTAATGAAAAACTGTTTTTT. Its protein product is CASSQAGGLANEKLFF.

Points on this clonotype: Given a much more abundant clone one base away, this may be a read error. V usage is TRBV11-2 and J usage is TRBJ1-1; a possible D gene is TRBD1 (6 bases). V lost 3 bases and J lost 1, with 9 bases in between. The CDR3 has 14 residues. From germline, CDR1 is SGHAT and CDR2 FQNNGV. The CDR3 coding sequence is TGTGCCAGCAGCTTCACGACAGGGAACACTGAAGCTTTCTTT. Its protein is CASSFTTGNTEAFF. The full variable domain, with the rest looked up from reference TRBV11-2 and TRBJ1-1, is EAGVAQSPRYKIIEKRQSVAFWCNPISGHATLYWYQQILGQGPKLLIQFQNNGVVDDSQLPKDRFSAERLKGVDSTLKIQPAKLEDSAVYLCASSFTTGNTEAFFGQGTRLTVV.

The chain links TRBV25-1 to TRBJ2-2; D may correspond to TRBD1 or TRBD2 (5 bases each). This CDR3 comprises 15 residues. Trimming removed 4 bases at V and 4 bases at J, with 13 bases between. Per the germline V gene, CDR1 is MGHDK and CDR2 is SYGVNS. CDR3 DNA sequence: TGTGCCAGCAGTGGGGGGTCGGTACTCACCGGGGAGCTGTTTTTT. Its protein product is CASSGGSVLTGELFF.

The chain employs TRBV5-4 and TRBJ2-2; 9 nucleotides agree with TRBD2. This CDR3 contains 16 residues. Unmatched junction bases numbered 13, after V lost 4 bases and J lost 9 bases. CDR1 and CDR2 from the germline V gene are SGHNT and YYREEE (reference sequence). The DNA of the CDR3 is TGTGCCAGCAGCCCCACCGGGACTAGCAACATCCGGGAGCTGTTTTTT. It specifies CASSPTGTSNIRELFF.